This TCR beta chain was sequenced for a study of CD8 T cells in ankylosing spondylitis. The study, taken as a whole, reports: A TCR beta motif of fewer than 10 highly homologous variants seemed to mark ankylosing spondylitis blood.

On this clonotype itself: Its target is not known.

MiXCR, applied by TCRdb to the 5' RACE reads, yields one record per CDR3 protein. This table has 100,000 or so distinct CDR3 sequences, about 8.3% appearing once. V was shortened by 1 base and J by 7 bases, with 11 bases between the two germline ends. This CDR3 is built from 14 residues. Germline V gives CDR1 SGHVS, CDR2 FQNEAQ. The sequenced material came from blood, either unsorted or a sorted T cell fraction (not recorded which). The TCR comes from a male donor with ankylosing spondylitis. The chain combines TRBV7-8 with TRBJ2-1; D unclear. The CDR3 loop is CASSLDSLGNEQFF. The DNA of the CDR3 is TGTGCCAGCAGCTTAGATAGCCTGGGGAATGAGCAGTTCTTC.